The entry below describes one T cell receptor (beta chain). The sample originates from a study of response to subunit inactivated influenza vaccine. The J segment lost 0 bases and the V segment lost 5 bases, leaving 6 bases of the junction unmatched. This CDR3 spans 16 amino acids. From germline, CDR1 is SGHVS and CDR2 FNYEAQ. TCRdb redid the calling of the RT-PCR reads with MiXCR, one entry per CDR3 protein. The repertoire consists of roughly 570,000 distinct CDR3 sequences, with 10% to 15% occurring once and the leading ten covering roughly 14%. This TCR was sampled from a man in his forties or fifties who received an inactivated influenza vaccine. V is TRBV7-6 and J is TRBJ2-1; 8 bases fit TRBD2. Specimen: PBMCs from blood, collected more than 35 days after vaccination. The CDR3 is CASSGSGSASYNEQFF. CDR3 nucleotides: TGTGCCAGCAGCGGAAGCGGGAGTGCCTCCTACAATGAGCAGTTCTTC.